The 9 T cell receptor beta chains in this list originate from one sample, sequenced in a study of human T cells and chemical hapten exposure. Total RNA extraction was carried out from unfractionated whole blood. Within the library, unique molecular identifiers were attached to each individual cDNA molecule. TCRdb re-called the reads with MiXCR, one entry per CDR3 protein. The sample consists of around 120,000 distinct CDR3 sequences, 8.5% of them appearing once. The sample consisted of whole blood. The source of these receptors is a human donor in good health. Some clones in this sample may be carry-over from other donors' samples.

This clonotype was detected ten times or more. The chain is built from TRBV5-1 and TRBJ1-1; the D gene is possibly TRBD1 (6 bases). Germline CDR1 is SGHRS and CDR2 is YFSETQ. The CDR3 is made up of 14 amino acids. CDR3 sequence (DNA): TGCACCTCGGCGCGCCAGGGGAGTAACACTGAAGCTTTCTTT. This codes for CTSARQGSNTEAFF.

This clonotype was observed many times. The J gene is TRBJ2-1, the V gene TRBV29-1; TRBD1 matches at 11 bases. J gave up 6 bases and V 4 bases, and 5 bases lay outside the gene matches. Per the germline V gene, CDR1 is SQVTM and CDR2 is ANQGSEA. CDR3 length: 14 amino acids. For the CDR3, the DNA is TGCAGCGTTGCCGGACAGGGGGCGTCCAATGAGCAGTTCTTC. This encodes CSVAGQGASNEQFF.

The table lists this clonotype with a few counts. This sequence joins TRBV4-1 and TRBJ2-1; 8 bases are shared with TRBD2. The CDR3 spans 15 residues. V lost 6 bases and J lost 4; bases outside the gene matches: 8. Germline V lookup: CDR1 MGHRA, CDR2 YSYEKL. CDR3 region: CASRVGGAPYNEQFF. The DNA for the CDR3 is TGCGCCAGCAGGGTCGGGGGGGCCCCTTACAATGAGCAGTTCTTC.

Ten or more counts support this clonotype. This sequence joins TRBV6-6 and TRBJ1-1; 7 bases are shared with TRBD1. In germline, CDR1 is MNHNY, CDR2 SVGAGI (reference sequence). This CDR3 spans 16 amino acids. J gave up 1 base and V 0 bases, and 5 bases lay outside the gene matches. CDR3 coding DNA: TGTGCCAGCAGTTACTCCTATCCAGGGGGGAACACTGAAGCTTTCTTT. This codes for CASSYSYPGGNTEAFF.

This clonotype was picked up a small number of times. The chain employs TRBV18 and TRBJ2-3, with TRBD2 matching over 10 bases. The CDR3 is 17 residues long. Germline-derived CDR1 and CDR2 are KGHSH and LQKENI. The V and J ends lost 3 bases and 3 bases, in that order; junction bases with no gene match: 9. CDR3 DNA: TGTGCCAGCTCACCCAGACCTAGCGGGAGATCTACAGATACGCAGTATTTT. This translates into CASSPRPSGRSTDTQYF.

As to this clonotype: A read error may explain this, as a much larger clone is one base away. CDR3 region: CSPSGSGTNTEAFF. As DNA, the CDR3 is TGCAGTCCTAGCGGATCGGGGACGAACACTGAAGCTTTCTTT. The chain joins TRBV20-1 to TRBJ1-1; D might be TRBD1 (5 bases). The germline gives CDR1 DFQATT, CDR2 SNEGSKA (reference sequence). This CDR3 region has 14 residues.

The table lists this clonotype with a few counts. The chain combines TRBV4-1 with TRBJ1-5, with TRBD1 matching 9 bases. The CDR3 is 15 residues long. Germline V gene lookup returns CDR1 MGHRA and CDR2 YSYEKL. V gave up 0 bases and J gave up 7 bases; unmatched junction bases: 4. CDR3 nucleotides: TGCGCCAGCAGCCAAGATGGGACAGGGAGACAGCCCCAGCATTTT. The encoded protein is CASSQDGTGRQPQHF.

This clonotype turned up a few times. The rearrangement joins TRBV21-1 to TRBJ2-3; whether TRBD1, the table's D call, matches the DNA was not checked. TRBV21-1 is an annotated pseudogene. The CDR3 has 15 residues. Written as DNA, the CDR3 is TGTGCCAGCAGCTGGACAGTAACTAGCACAGATACGCAGTATTTT. This gives the protein CASSWTVTSTDTQYF.

This clonotype was detected only a few times. The chain combines TRBV7-9 with TRBJ2-7; 7 bases match TRBD1. Germline V gene data show CDR1 as SEHNR and CDR2 as FQNEAQ (reference sequence). This CDR3 has 16 amino acids. The V and J ends lost 1 base and 4 bases, in that order; junction bases with no gene match: 10. As DNA, the CDR3 is TGTGCCAGCAGCTTAGACGGCCAGGGGGTTTTTTACGAGCAGTACTTC. Its translation is CASSLDGQGVFYEQYF.